The entry below describes one T cell receptor beta chain. The data stem from a study of monozygotic twins with inflammatory bowel disease. Using the 5' RACE reads, TCRdb records one entry per CDR3 protein without DNA. In total, the table holds roughly 330,000 distinct CDR3 sequences. This TCR was sampled from a human donor with ulcerative colitis or Crohn's disease, or a healthy co-twin of an affected twin (not recorded which). Sequenced sample: blood.

CDR3 in amino acids: CASSQGLAGNEQYF. V usage is TRBV3-1 and J usage is TRBJ2-7; TCRdb designates TRBD2, a call that cannot be tested without DNA. Germline values: CDR1 LGHDT, CDR2 YNNKEL (reference sequence). This CDR3 is 14 amino acids long.